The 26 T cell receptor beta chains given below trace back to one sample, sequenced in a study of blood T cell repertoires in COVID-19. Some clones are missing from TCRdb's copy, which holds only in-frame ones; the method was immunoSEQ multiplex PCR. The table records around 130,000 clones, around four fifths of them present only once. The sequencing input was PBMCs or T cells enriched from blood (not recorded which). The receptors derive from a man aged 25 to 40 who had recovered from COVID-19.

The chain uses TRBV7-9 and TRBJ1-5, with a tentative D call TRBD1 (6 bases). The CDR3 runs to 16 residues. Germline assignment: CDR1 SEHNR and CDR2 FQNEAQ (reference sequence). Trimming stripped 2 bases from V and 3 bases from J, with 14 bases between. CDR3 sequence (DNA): TGTGCCAGCAGCTTATCATCAGGACAGATCAATCAGCCCCAGCATTTT. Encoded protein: CASSLSSGQINQPQHF.

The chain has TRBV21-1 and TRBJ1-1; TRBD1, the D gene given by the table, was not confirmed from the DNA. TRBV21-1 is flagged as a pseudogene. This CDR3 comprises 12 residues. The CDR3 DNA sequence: TGTGCCAGCAGCGCAGGGGACACTGAAGCTTTCTTT. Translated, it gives CASSAGDTEAFF.

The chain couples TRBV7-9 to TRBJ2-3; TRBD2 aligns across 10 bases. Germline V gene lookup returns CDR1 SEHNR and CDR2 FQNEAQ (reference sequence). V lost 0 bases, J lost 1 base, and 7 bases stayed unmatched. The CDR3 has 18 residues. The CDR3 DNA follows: TGTGCCAGCAGCTTAGCCTCCCTAGCGGGGGACGGCACAGATACGCAGTATTTT. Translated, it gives CASSLASLAGDGTDTQYF.

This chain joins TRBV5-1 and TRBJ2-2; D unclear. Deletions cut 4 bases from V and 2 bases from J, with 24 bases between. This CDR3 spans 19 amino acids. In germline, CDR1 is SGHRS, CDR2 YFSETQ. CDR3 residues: CASSPPQAANLDNTGELFF. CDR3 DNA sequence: TGCGCCAGCAGCCCCCCCCAAGCTGCTAACCTAGATAACACCGGGGAGCTGTTTTTT. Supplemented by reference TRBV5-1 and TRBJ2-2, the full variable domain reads KAGVTQTPRYLIKTRGQQVTLSCSPISGHRSVSWYQQTPGQGLQFLFEYFSETQRNKGNFPGRFSGRQFSNSRSEMNVSTLELGDSALYLCASSPPQAANLDNTGELFFGEGSRLTVL.

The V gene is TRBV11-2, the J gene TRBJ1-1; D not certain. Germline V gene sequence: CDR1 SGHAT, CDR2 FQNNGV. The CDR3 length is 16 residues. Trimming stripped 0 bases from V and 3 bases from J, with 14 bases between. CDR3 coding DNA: TGTGCCAGCAGCTTAGAATTTGGGAGGCGGGACACTGAAGCTTTCTTT. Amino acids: CASSLEFGRRDTEAFF.

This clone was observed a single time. CDR3 residues: CASNALGGGETQYF. The CDR3 DNA follows: TGTGCCAGCAACGCGTTGGGTGGGGGGGAGACCCAGTACTTC. V usage is TRBV5-4 and J usage is TRBJ2-5; possibly TRBD2 for D (6 bases). CDR3 length: 14 amino acids. Per the germline V gene, CDR1 is SGHNT and CDR2 is YYREEE (reference sequence). V was shortened by 6 bases and J by 5 bases, with 17 bases between the two germline ends.

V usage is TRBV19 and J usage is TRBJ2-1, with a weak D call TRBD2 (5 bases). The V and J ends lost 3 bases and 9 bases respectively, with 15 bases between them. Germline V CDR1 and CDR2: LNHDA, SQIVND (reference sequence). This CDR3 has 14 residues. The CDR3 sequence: CASSMTIRGVEQFF. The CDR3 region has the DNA TGTGCCAGTAGTATGACTATTCGAGGTGTTGAGCAGTTCTTC. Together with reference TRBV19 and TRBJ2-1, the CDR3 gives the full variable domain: DGGITQSPKYLFRKEGQNVTLSCEQNLNHDAMYWYRQDPGQGLRLIYYSQIVNDFQKGDIAEGYSVSREKKESFPLTVTSAQKNPTAFYLCASSMTIRGVEQFFGPGTRLTVL.

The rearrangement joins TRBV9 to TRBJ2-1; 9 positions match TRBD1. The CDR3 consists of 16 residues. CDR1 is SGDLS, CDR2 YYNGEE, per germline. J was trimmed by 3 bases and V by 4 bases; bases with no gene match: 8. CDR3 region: CASSSSQTGGYNEQFF. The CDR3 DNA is TGTGCCAGCAGCTCAAGCCAGACAGGGGGCTACAATGAGCAGTTCTTC.

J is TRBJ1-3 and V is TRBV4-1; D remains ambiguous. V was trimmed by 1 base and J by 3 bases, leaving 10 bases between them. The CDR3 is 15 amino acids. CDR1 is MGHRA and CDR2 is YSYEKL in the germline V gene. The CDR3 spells CASSQVAAIGNTIYF. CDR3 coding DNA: TGCGCCAGCAGCCAAGTAGCGGCTATTGGAAACACCATATATTTT.

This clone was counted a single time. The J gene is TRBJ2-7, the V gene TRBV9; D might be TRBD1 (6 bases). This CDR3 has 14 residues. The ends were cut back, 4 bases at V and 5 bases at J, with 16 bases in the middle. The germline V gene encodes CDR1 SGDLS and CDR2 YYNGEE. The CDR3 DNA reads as TGTGCCAGCAGCCCTCGTAACTCAGGGGACGAGCAGTACTTC. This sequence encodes CASSPRNSGDEQYF.

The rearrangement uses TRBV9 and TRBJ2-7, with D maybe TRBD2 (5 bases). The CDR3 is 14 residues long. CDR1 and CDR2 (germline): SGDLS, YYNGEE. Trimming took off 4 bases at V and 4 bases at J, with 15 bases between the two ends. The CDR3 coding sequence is TGTGCCAGCAGCCCGAGGACTGGAGAGTACGAGCAGTACTTC. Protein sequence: CASSPRTGEYEQYF.

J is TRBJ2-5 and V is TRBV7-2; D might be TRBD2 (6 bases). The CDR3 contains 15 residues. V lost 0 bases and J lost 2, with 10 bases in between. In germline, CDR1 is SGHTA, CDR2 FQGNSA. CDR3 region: CASSLALARQETQYF. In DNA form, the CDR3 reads TGTGCCAGCAGCTTAGCTCTAGCGCGACAAGAGACCCAGTACTTC.

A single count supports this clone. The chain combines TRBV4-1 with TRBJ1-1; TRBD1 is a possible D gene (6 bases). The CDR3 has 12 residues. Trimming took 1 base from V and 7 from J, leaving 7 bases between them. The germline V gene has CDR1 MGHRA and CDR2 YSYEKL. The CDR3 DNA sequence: TGCGCCAGCAGCCAAGGGGGGCTTGAAGCTTTCTTT. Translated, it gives CASSQGGLEAFF.

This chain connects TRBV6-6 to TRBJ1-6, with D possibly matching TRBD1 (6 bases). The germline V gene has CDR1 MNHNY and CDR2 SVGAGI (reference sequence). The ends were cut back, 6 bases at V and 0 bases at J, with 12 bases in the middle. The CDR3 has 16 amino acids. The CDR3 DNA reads TGTGCCAGCAGGTCCCTACAGGGCTCCTATAATTCACCCCTCCACTTT. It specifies CASRSLQGSYNSPLHF.

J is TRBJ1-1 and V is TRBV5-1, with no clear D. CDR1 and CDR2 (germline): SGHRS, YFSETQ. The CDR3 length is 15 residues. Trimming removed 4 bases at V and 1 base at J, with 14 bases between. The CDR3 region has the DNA TGCGCCAGCAGCCCAATCATGAGGAAGAACACTGAAGCTTTCTTT. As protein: CASSPIMRKNTEAFF.

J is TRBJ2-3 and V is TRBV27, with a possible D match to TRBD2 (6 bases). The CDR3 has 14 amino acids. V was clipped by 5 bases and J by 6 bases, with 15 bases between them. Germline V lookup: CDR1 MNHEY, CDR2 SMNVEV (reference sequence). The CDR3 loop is CASSPSNRGDTQYF. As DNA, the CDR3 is TGTGCCAGCAGTCCTTCGAATCGGGGGGATACGCAGTATTTT.

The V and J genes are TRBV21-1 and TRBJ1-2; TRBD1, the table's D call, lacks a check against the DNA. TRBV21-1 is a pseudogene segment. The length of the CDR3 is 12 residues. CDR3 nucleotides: TGTGCCAGCATCCTACAGGGGTATGGCTACACCTTC. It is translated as CASILQGYGYTF.

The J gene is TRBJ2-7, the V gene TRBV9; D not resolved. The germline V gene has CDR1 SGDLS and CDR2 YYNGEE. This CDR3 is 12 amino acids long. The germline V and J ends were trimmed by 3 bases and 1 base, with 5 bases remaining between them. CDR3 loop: CASSAQSYEQYV. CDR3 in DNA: TGTGCCAGCAGCGCACAATCCTACGAGCAGTACGTC.

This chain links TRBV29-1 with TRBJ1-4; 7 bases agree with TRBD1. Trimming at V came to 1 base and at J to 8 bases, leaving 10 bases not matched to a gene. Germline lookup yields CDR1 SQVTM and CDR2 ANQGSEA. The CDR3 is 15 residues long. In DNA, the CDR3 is TGCAGCGTTGAAGGTGTGACAGGGCTGAAGGAAAAACTGTTTTTT. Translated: CSVEGVTGLKEKLFF.

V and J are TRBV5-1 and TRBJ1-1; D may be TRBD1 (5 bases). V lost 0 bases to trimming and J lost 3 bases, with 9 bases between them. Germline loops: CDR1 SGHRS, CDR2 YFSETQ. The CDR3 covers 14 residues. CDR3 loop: CASSLEGRHTEAFF. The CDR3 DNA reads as TGCGCCAGCAGCTTGGAGGGGAGGCACACTGAAGCTTTCTTT.

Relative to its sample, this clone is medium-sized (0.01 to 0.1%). The CDR3 region has the DNA TGTGCCAGCAGCTTAGATAGTACAGATCAGCCCCAGCATTTT. It specifies CASSLDSTDQPQHF. J is TRBJ1-5 and V is TRBV7-9; D not certain. The CDR3 contains 14 residues. CDR1 and CDR2 (germline): SEHNR, FQNEAQ (reference sequence). V shed 1 base and J shed 5 bases, with 9 bases lying between them.

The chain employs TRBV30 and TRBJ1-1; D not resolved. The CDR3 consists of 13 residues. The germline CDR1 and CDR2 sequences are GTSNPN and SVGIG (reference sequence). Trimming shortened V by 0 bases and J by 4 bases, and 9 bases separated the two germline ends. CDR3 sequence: CAWSVLTGTEAFF. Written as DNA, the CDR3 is TGTGCCTGGAGTGTGTTGACTGGCACTGAAGCTTTCTTT.

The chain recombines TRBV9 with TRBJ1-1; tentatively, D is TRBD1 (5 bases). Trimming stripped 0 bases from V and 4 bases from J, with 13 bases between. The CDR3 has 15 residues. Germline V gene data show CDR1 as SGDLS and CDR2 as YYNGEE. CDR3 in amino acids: CASSVGQGKITEAFF. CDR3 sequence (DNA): TGTGCCAGCAGCGTAGGGCAGGGTAAGATCACTGAAGCTTTCTTT.

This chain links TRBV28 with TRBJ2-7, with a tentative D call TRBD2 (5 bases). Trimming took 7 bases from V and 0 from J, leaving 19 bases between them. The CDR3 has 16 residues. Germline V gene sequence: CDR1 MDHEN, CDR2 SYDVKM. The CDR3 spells CASNPQGPGYSYEQYF. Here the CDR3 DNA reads TGTGCCAGCAATCCTCAAGGGCCGGGATACTCCTACGAGCAGTACTTC.

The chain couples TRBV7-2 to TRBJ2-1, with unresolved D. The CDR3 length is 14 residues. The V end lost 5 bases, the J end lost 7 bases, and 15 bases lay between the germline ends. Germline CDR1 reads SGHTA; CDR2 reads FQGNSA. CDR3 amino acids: CASSLTSRANEQFF. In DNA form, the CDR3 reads TGTGCCAGCAGCCTCACCTCTAGAGCGAATGAGCAGTTCTTC.

The CDR3 coding sequence is TGTGCCAGCAGCTTAGATGCGGGACTAGCGTCCTACAATGAGCAGTTCTTC. Translated: CASSLDAGLASYNEQFF. The J gene is TRBJ2-1, the V gene TRBV11-2; 10 bases line up with TRBD2. Germline CDR1 reads SGHAT; CDR2 reads FQNNGV. The CDR3 is 17 residues long. Trimming cost V 0 bases and J 1 base; bases outside gene matches: 3.